Below are 6 T cell receptor beta chains sequenced from a single sample in a study of chemoradiotherapy in HPV16-positive cancers. The method was immunoSEQ multiplex PCR; TCRdb's version includes in-frame clones alone and lacks a portion of them. Of about 5,000 clones in the sample, 75% to 95% were seen once. The sample here was tumor tissue, taken from a patient who underwent chemoradiotherapy. The receptors were sampled from a human donor with HPV-associated anogenital cancer.

The chain couples TRBV5-1 to TRBJ2-3; tentative D call: TRBD2 (5 bases). Germline V CDR1 and CDR2: SGHRS, YFSETQ. This CDR3 spans 15 amino acids. Trimming took 0 bases from V and 0 from J, leaving 8 bases between them. The CDR3 sequence is CASSLAGISTDTQYF. The CDR3 nucleotides are TGCGCCAGCAGCTTGGCGGGGATAAGCACAGATACGCAGTATTTT.

The CDR3 is CASSVAPSGEYEQYF. The CDR3, as DNA: TGTGCCAGCAGCGTAGCTCCTAGCGGGGAGTACGAGCAGTACTTC. The chain is built from TRBV9 and TRBJ2-7; TRBD2 matches 9 bases. The germline CDR1 and CDR2 sequences are SGDLS and YYNGEE. The CDR3 is 15 residues long. After removal of 0 bases from V and 4 bases from J, the junction contained 5 bases not matched to a gene.

V and J are TRBV15 and TRBJ1-2; D is possibly TRBD1 (6 bases). Germline loops: CDR1 LNHNV, CDR2 YYDKDF (reference sequence). V lost 0 bases and J 6 bases, leaving 14 bases between the germline ends. The CDR3 contains 15 residues. DNA of the CDR3: TGTGCCACCAGCAGAGAGATTTACAGGGATGATGGCTACACCTTC. Amino acids: CATSREIYRDDGYTF.

V is TRBV21-1 and J is TRBJ1-5. TRBV21-1 is termed a pseudogene. This CDR3 contains 17 residues. CDR3 in DNA: TGTGCCAGCCCACCGAGGAGGGCCCCGTTTAGCAATCAGCCCCAGCATTTT. It specifies CASPPRRAPFSNQPQHF.

The chain employs TRBV11-2 and TRBJ1-2, with a possible D match to TRBD1 (5 bases). The V end was cut by 3 bases, the J end by 12 bases, with 14 bases between. The CDR3 has 12 residues. Germline lookup yields CDR1 SGHAT and CDR2 FQNNGV. The CDR3 here is CASSLVEGHHTF. DNA of the CDR3: TGTGCCAGCAGCTTGGTCGAGGGGCATCACACCTTC.

The rearrangement joins TRBV7-7 to TRBJ2-1; 9 bases are shared with TRBD1. The CDR3 has 15 residues. Losses at the gene ends were 4 bases for V and 2 bases for J; bases not matched to a gene: 3. Per germline, CDR1 SSHAT and CDR2 FNYEAQ (reference sequence). The CDR3 region has the DNA TGTGCCAGCAGCTCCGGACAGGGGACCTACAATGAGCAGTTCTTC. Protein sequence: CASSSGQGTYNEQFF.